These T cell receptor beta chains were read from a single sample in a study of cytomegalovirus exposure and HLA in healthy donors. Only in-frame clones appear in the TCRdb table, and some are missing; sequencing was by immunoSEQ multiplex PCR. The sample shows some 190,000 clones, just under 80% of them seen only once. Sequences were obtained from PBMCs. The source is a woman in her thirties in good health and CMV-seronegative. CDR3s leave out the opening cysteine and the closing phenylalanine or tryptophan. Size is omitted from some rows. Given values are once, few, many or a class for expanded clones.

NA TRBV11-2 ASSSRLAGGISYEQY
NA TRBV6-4 ASSDEFGRYT
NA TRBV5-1 ASSPTGGGMNTEAF
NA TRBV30 AWRRQGSWNSPLH
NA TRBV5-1 ASSGRGSSYEQY
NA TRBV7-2 ASSLPTGGETEAF
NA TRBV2 ASSDLRLAGGSQETQY
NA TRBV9 ASSGATGTYEQY
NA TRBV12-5 ASGPGTGLEKLF
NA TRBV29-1 SVEDSPFYVAGGNEQF
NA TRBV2 ASSELGVVLYGYT
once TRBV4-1 ASSRGLAGTYEQY
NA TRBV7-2 ASSLQGASYEQY
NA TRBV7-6 ASSFTSGGTRGTQY
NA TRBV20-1 SGRTQETQY
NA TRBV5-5 ASSPRIAAPTGELF
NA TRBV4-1 ASSQNQAGGGNIQY
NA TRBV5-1 ASSSGQVGTEAF
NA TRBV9 ASSVGGSPLNSPLH
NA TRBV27 ASSLYRGNGYT
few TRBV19 ARLGQYSNQPQH
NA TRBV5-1 ASSLDSGATWETQY
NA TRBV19 ASSRDRADTQY
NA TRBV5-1 ASSLGVNTEAF
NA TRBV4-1 ASSHATGTGGDTQY
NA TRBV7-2 ASSPGLAGVETQY
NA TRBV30 AWSVLIFGMSEQF
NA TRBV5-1 ASSREGGKTEAF
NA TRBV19 ASSTRSSGENTGELF
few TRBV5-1 ASSLRTGDSDTQY
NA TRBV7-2 ASSLAQVGTSSYEQY
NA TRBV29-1 SVMSSTDTQY
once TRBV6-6 ASSRKQGLNYGYT
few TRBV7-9 ASSLDSGETQY
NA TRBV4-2 ASSQEVLGTSGCGTQY
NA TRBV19 ASSMVGAPSYNEQF
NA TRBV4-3 ASSQVNMAADVRY
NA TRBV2 ASSGEGGGHIKNIQY
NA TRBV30 AWRRGGSYNEQF
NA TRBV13 ASSARSGRGFQPQH
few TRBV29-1 SVGRLLAGGREQY
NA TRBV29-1 SVEGGGGQSKETQY
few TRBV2 ASRVEVGYEQY
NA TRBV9 ASSVDKGLGETQY
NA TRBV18 ASSPTGGASGYT
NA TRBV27 ASSLSYNYGYT
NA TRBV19 ASSPGQGGEKLF